This TCR beta chain was sequenced for a study of early T cells in non-severe SARS-CoV-2 infection. Individual cDNA molecules carried attached unique molecular identifiers. TCRdb re-derived calls from the 5' RACE reads in MiXCR, one entry per CDR3 protein. The sample has tens of thousands of distinct CDR3 sequences; around 20% are singletons. This clonotype has more than one count but fewer than ten. The starting material was whole blood, obtained at baseline. The origin of this receptor is an adult who was a healthcare worker with PCR-confirmed SARS-CoV-2 infection or an uninfected control (not recorded which).

Here the CDR3 reads CASSLSPVNEQFF. In DNA, the CDR3 is TGTGCCAGCTCACTTTCCCCGGTTAATGAGCAGTTCTTC. The V gene is TRBV18, the J gene TRBJ2-1; no reliable D call. The CDR3 extends over 13 amino acids. The V gene lost 4 bases and the J gene lost 7 bases, with 11 bases spanning the gap. Germline V lookup: CDR1 KGHSH, CDR2 LQKENI.